Below, 18 T cell receptor beta chains from the same sample are listed, as sequenced in a study of blood T cell repertoires in COVID-19. Some clones are missing from TCRdb's copy, which holds only in-frame ones; the method was immunoSEQ multiplex PCR. The repertoire includes 250,000 to 350,000 clones, approximately 84% of them detected once, and about 1.6% sits in the top ten. Sequenced input: peripheral blood. These receptors originate from a human donor with COVID-19, enrolled during active disease. The donor label of this sample is uncertain.

The count of this clone is one. The chain links TRBV5-5 to TRBJ1-5; no clear D gene. Trimming shortened V by 5 bases and J by 3 bases, and 12 bases separated the two germline ends. This CDR3 has 14 residues. Germline values: CDR1 SGHKS, CDR2 YYEKEE (reference sequence). The CDR3 nucleotides read TGTGCCAGCAGACCCCCGGGATCCAATCAGCCCCAGCATTTT. This gives the protein CASRPPGSNQPQHF.

This clone came up once. J is TRBJ1-5 and V is TRBV5-6; D is undetermined. There are 13 residues in the CDR3. V shed 0 bases and J shed 9 bases, with 10 bases lying between them. CDR1 and CDR2 from the germline V gene are SGHDT and YYEEEE. The chain's CDR3 is CASSLDREGPQHF. The CDR3 DNA reads as TGTGCCAGCAGCTTGGACCGGGAGGGGCCCCAGCATTTT.

This chain joins TRBV29-1 and TRBJ2-3; 8 bases match TRBD2. Trimming at V came to 3 bases and at J to 0 bases, leaving 8 bases not matched to a gene. Per the germline V gene, CDR1 is SQVTM and CDR2 is ANQGSEA. The CDR3 covers 16 residues. The CDR3 protein is CSVEEASGPSTDTQYF. CDR3 coding DNA: TGCAGCGTTGAGGAGGCTAGCGGGCCTAGCACAGATACGCAGTATTTT.

The chain recombines TRBV19 with TRBJ2-1, with 9 nucleotides matching TRBD2. Germline V CDR1 and CDR2: LNHDA, SQIVND (reference sequence). The CDR3 loop spans 15 amino acids. V lost 5 bases, J lost 6 bases, and 8 bases stayed unmatched. CDR3 protein: CASSVPGLASNEQFF. CDR3 DNA: TGTGCCAGTAGTGTCCCGGGACTAGCAAGCAATGAGCAGTTCTTC.

The chain combines TRBV7-2 with TRBJ2-3; 11 positions match TRBD2. The CDR3 covers 18 residues. Germline V gene sequence: CDR1 SGHTA, CDR2 FQGNSA. The V segment lost 2 bases and the J segment 4 bases; nucleotides outside the gene matches: 11. The chain's CDR3 is CASSLRLAGSLRSDTQYF. Written as DNA, the CDR3 is TGTGCCAGCAGCTTAAGACTAGCGGGATCTTTACGTTCAGATACGCAGTATTTT.

The CDR3 nucleotides read TGCGCCAGCAGCTTGAGCGCCGGGGAGCTGTTTTTT. Translating gives CASSLSAGELFF. This chain joins TRBV5-1 and TRBJ2-2, with no clear D. CDR1 and CDR2 (germline): SGHRS, YFSETQ. The CDR3 length is 12 residues. V lost 1 base and J 6 bases, leaving 4 bases between the germline ends. The full variable domain, its missing parts supplied by reference TRBV5-1 and TRBJ2-2, is KAGVTQTPRYLIKTRGQQVTLSCSPISGHRSVSWYQQTPGQGLQFLFEYFSETQRNKGNFPGRFSGRQFSNSRSEMNVSTLELGDSALYLCASSLSAGELFFGEGSRLTVL.

This clone was picked up one time. The V call is TRBV29-1, the J call TRBJ2-1; TRBD1 matches 9 bases. CDR1 and CDR2 (germline): SQVTM, ANQGSEA. The CDR3 sequence is 14 residues long. V dropped 3 bases and J dropped 5; count of bases not matched to a gene: 5. The CDR3 here is CSVEDRGLDNEQFF. CDR3 sequence (DNA): TGCAGCGTTGAGGACAGGGGCCTCGACAATGAGCAGTTCTTC.

The CDR3 protein is CASSEGRVYNEQFF. The CDR3 DNA reads TGTGCCAGCAGCGAGGGAAGGGTCTACAATGAGCAGTTCTTC. The gene calls are TRBV7-8 and TRBJ2-1; D is possibly TRBD2 (5 bases). This CDR3 comprises 14 residues. From germline, CDR1 is SGHVS and CDR2 FQNEAQ. Between the trimmed V and J ends, which lost 5 bases and 3 bases, there was a span of 11 bases.

In this sample, this clone turned up once. V and J are TRBV7-9 and TRBJ2-4, with D maybe TRBD2 (6 bases). The germline CDR1 and CDR2 sequences are SEHNR and FQNEAQ (reference sequence). The CDR3 spans 11 residues. V gave up 8 bases and J gave up 6 bases, with 8 bases separating them. In DNA, the CDR3 is TGTGCCAGCGGGGAGGTAAACATTCAGTACTTC. It encodes CASGEVNIQYF. The complete variable domain, with remaining parts taken from reference TRBV7-9 and TRBJ2-4, reads DTGVSQNPRHKITKRGQNVTFRCDPISEHNRLYWYRQTLGQGPEFLTYFQNEAQLEKSRLLSDRFSAERPKGSFSTLEIQRTEQGDSAMYLCASGEVNIQYFGAGTRLSVL.

The count of this clone is one. This chain connects TRBV2 to TRBJ1-4, with unresolved D. CDR3 length equals 14 residues. The germline V gene has CDR1 SNHLY and CDR2 FYNNEI. V was clipped by 3 bases and J by 5 bases, with 10 bases between them. Here the CDR3 DNA reads TGTGCCAGCAGTGAGGGAGGAGTGAATGAAAAACTGTTTTTT. Translation: CASSEGGVNEKLFF.

This sequence joins TRBV5-6 and TRBJ1-1; no reliable D call. Germline loops: CDR1 SGHDT, CDR2 YYEEEE. This CDR3 has 15 amino acids. The V end lost 1 base, the J end lost 5 bases, and 15 bases lay between the germline ends. CDR3 sequence (DNA): TGTGCCAGCAGCTTGTCGTATCACGGGAGTACTGAAGCTTTCTTT. This sequence encodes CASSLSYHGSTEAFF.

The V call is TRBV30, the J call TRBJ1-3, with 7 bases matching TRBD1. The junction had 10 bases not matched to a gene; V was cut back by 5 bases and J by 0 bases. Germline V gene data show CDR1 as GTSNPN and CDR2 as SVGIG (reference sequence). The CDR3 is 16 residues long. In DNA, the CDR3 is TGTGCCTGGTCGAGGGACAGCTTGAGCTCTGGAAACACCATATATTTT. Protein product: CAWSRDSLSSGNTIYF.

The rearrangement uses TRBV28 and TRBJ1-5; 8 bases are a match to TRBD1. Germline CDR1 is MDHEN and CDR2 is SYDVKM. The CDR3 has 16 residues. V lost 6 bases, J lost 1 base, and 8 bases stayed unmatched. CDR3 bases: TGTGCCAGCAGGGACGGGACAGGAGGGAGCAATCAGCCCCAGCATTTT. It translates to CASRDGTGGSNQPQHF.

This sequence joins TRBV28 and TRBJ1-5, with TRBD1 identical over 8 bases. The J segment lost 14 bases and the V segment lost 7 bases, leaving 13 bases of the junction unmatched. This CDR3 comprises 13 residues. CDR1 MDHEN and CDR2 SYDVKM come from the germline V gene. CDR3 nucleotide sequence: TGTGCCAGCACCCGGGACAGGACCGTTGTGGAGCATTTT. This encodes CASTRDRTVVEHF.

The chain links TRBV19 to TRBJ1-2, with unresolved D. Looked up from germline, CDR1 is LNHDA and CDR2 is SQIVND (reference sequence). This CDR3 spans 14 amino acids. Trimming left V 5 bases short and J 0 bases short, with 10 bases between. The CDR3 loop is CASSPTSSNYGYTF. The CDR3, as DNA: TGTGCCAGTAGTCCGACATCTTCTAACTATGGCTACACCTTC.

J is TRBJ2-5 and V is TRBV6-2 or TRBV6-3; 8 bases match TRBD1. V shed 6 bases and J 4 bases; nucleotides not matched to a gene: 1. The CDR3 runs 12 residues. Germline CDR1 and CDR2: MNHEY and SVGEGT. The CDR3 protein is CASSQGAETQYF. CDR3 nucleotides: TGTGCCAGCAGCCAGGGGGCAGAGACCCAGTACTTC.

V is TRBV25-1 and J is TRBJ1-3, with D perhaps matching TRBD1 (6 bases). This CDR3 spans 15 amino acids. Per the germline V gene, CDR1 is MGHDK and CDR2 is SYGVNS. The V and J ends lost 4 bases and 0 bases respectively, with 10 bases between them. CDR3 protein: CASSADRSSGNTIYF. In nucleotides, the CDR3 is TGTGCCAGCAGTGCCGACAGGTCCTCTGGAAACACCATATATTTT.

The J gene is TRBJ2-4, the V gene TRBV3-1 (or the pseudogene TRBV3-2), with 10 positions matching TRBD1. V was clipped by 6 bases and J by 6 bases; unmatched bases: 11. The CDR3 is 16 residues long. Germline V gene data show CDR1 as LGHDT and CDR2 as YNNKEL (reference sequence). The CDR3 coding sequence is TGTGCCAGCAGTAAGGGCCCGGGACAGGGGACAAACATTCAGTACTTC. Translation: CASSKGPGQGTNIQYF.